Sequencing of this T cell receptor beta chain was carried out in a study of T cell changes during pregnancy in multiple sclerosis. Profiled with immunoSEQ multiplex PCR; TCRdb holds only in-frame clones, not every one. The sample holds roughly 100,000 clones, around 93% seen once. This clone was seen more than once but under ten times. CDR1 is WNHNN, CDR2 SYGVQD, per germline (reference sequence). The CDR3 sequence is 17 residues long. J lost 0 bases, V lost 3 bases, and 7 bases had no gene match. This chain connects TRBV10-1 to TRBJ1-1; TRBD1 aligns across 10 bases. This receptor was identified in a female donor with multiple sclerosis, enrolled in a pregnancy study. The material was peripheral blood, obtained after pregnancy. The CDR3 sequence: CASSEKEDRGVNTEAFF. CDR3 in DNA: TGCGCCAGCAGTGAAAAGGAGGACAGGGGGGTGAACACTGAAGCTTTCTTT.